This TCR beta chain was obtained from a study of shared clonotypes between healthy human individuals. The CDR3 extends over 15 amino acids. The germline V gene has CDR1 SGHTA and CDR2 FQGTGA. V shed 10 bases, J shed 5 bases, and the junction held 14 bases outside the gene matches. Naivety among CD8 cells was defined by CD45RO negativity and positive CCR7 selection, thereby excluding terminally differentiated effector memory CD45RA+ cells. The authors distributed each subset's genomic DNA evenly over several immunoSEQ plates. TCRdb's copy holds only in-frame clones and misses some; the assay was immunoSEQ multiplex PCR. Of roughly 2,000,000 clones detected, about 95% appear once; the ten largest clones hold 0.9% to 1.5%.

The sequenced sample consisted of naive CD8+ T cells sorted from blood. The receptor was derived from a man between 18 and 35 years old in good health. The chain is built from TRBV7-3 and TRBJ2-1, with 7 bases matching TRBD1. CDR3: CATSRWTGPDNEQFF. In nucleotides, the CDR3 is TGTGCCACCTCCAGATGGACAGGTCCCGACAATGAGCAGTTCTTC.